This is a list of T cell receptor beta chains from one sample in a study of shared T cell receptors in the human thymus. Some clones are missing from TCRdb's copy, which holds only in-frame ones; the method was immunoSEQ multiplex PCR. The sample has about 380,000 clones; roughly 94% are singletons. The sample taken for sequencing was thymocytes. These receptors came from a human donor. Both conserved end residues are part of each CDR3. D genes are given only for firm matches. Clone size is shown for a subset of rows, as once, few, many or a class of expanded clone.

D gene	V gene	J gene	clone size	CDR3 protein	CDR3 DNA
TRBD2	TRBV4-3	TRBJ2-5	-	CASSQDAGLEREGLQYF	TGCGCCAGCAGCCAAGATGCCGGCCTAGAGCGGGAGGGCCTCCAGTACTTC
-	TRBV5-1	TRBJ2-4	once	CASSLGPLGVAKNIQYF	TGCGCCAGCAGCTTGGGCCCCCTGGGTGTAGCCAAAAACATTCAGTACTTC
-	TRBV28	TRBJ2-4	-	CASSPGGRSKNIQYF	TGTGCCAGCAGCCCTGGGGGAAGGAGCAAAAACATTCAGTACTTC
-	TRBV11-2	TRBJ1-1	-	CASSLESNTEAFF	TGTGCCAGCAGCTTAGAGTCGAACACTGAAGCTTTCTTT
-	TRBV28	TRBJ2-1	-	CASSTRRGRDEQFF	TGTGCCAGCAGTACTAGGAGGGGGAGGGACGAGCAGTTCTTC
-	TRBV4-1	TRBJ1-2	once	CASSLRHGSANYGYTF	TGCGCCAGCAGCCTCCGACACGGTTCGGCTAACTATGGCTACACCTTC
-	TRBV7-9	TRBJ2-7	few	CASSPGGQSYEQYF	TGTGCCAGCAGCCCTGGTGGACAGTCCTACGAGCAGTACTTC
-	TRBV7-7	TRBJ2-7	-	CASSPCWILGDYEQYF	TGTGCTAGCAGCCCCTGCTGGATCTTGGGGGACTACGAGCAGTACTTC
TRBD2	TRBV9	TRBJ2-3	-	CASSLRWASGVGNTSTDTQYF	TGTGCCAGCAGCCTGAGATGGGCTAGCGGGGTCGGAAACACTAGCACAGATACGCAGTATTTT
TRBD1	TRBV18	TRBJ1-1	-	CASSPESPPTGNGNTEAFF	TGTGCCAGCTCACCAGAATCTCCTCCGACAGGGAATGGGAACACTGAAGCTTTCTTT
TRBD1	TRBV5-6	TRBJ2-7	-	CASSLWPGQGNYEQYF	TGTGCCAGCAGCTTATGGCCGGGACAGGGCAACTACGAGCAGTACTTC
-	TRBV27	TRBJ1-5	-	CASSSYNQPQHF	TGTGCCAGCAGTTCCTACAATCAGCCCCAGCATTTT
TRBD2	TRBV27	TRBJ2-2	-	CASSLVLADNTGELFF	TGTGCCAGCAGTTTAGTACTAGCGGACAACACCGGGGAGCTGTTTTTT
-	TRBV6-1	TRBJ1-6	-	CASSDLVRSLQYNSPLHF	TGTGCCAGCAGTGACCTCGTGCGCAGTCTCCAATATAATTCACCCCTCCACTTT
-	TRBV5-6	TRBJ2-3	-	CASSSGPSKRSDTQYF	TGTGCCAGCAGCTCAGGGCCCTCTAAGCGCTCGGATACGCAGTATTTT
TRBD1	TRBV15	TRBJ1-4	-	CATSGDRVEEKLFF	TGTGCCACCAGCGGGGACAGGGTGGAGGAAAAACTGTTTTTT
TRBD2	TRBV7-2	TRBJ2-3	-	CASSWTSGSTDTQYF	TGTGCCAGCAGCTGGACTAGCGGGAGCACAGATACGCAGTATTTT
-	TRBV11-3	TRBJ1-1	-	CASSLGDTGLVRNTEAFF	TGTGCCAGCAGCTTAGGGGATACTGGGTTAGTGCGGAACACTGAAGCTTTCTTT
-	TRBV19	TRBJ2-3	-	CASSIRRGGADTDTQYF	TGTGCCAGTAGTATACGGCGAGGAGGGGCTGACACAGATACGCAGTATTTT
TRBD1	TRBV28	TRBJ1-1	-	CASSPDRGRNTEAFF	TGTGCCAGCAGCCCGGACAGGGGAAGGAACACTGAAGCTTTCTTT
-	TRBV13	TRBJ2-1	-	CASSLGLAGLYNEQFF	TGTGCCAGCAGCTTAGGGCTGGCGGGACTGTACAATGAGCAGTTCTTC
TRBD1	TRBV28	TRBJ2-5	-	CASSSYHPYDRGQETQYF	TGTGCCAGCAGTTCGTATCACCCTTATGACAGGGGACAAGAGACCCAGTACTTC
-	TRBV15	TRBJ2-5	-	CATSSGGSGETQYF	TGTGCCACCAGCAGTGGGGGCTCCGGGGAGACCCAGTACTTC
-	TRBV25-1	TRBJ2-3	-	CASSESGSHWADTQYF	TGTGCCAGCAGTGAATCTGGGAGCCACTGGGCAGATACGCAGTATTTT